These T cell receptor beta chains were read from a single sample in a study of T-cell memory formation after mild COVID-19. TCRdb fed the 5' RACE reads into MiXCR, producing one record per CDR3 protein. The data show about 600,000 distinct CDR3 sequences, less than 25% seen once. Material: PBMCs or a T cell subset sorted from them (not recorded which). Receptor source: an adult woman who had mild COVID-19 (a few samples of this study predate the infection). Cell type and time point are not known. Each CDR3 is given with its conserved first and last residue. A D gene is named only where the DNA matches it firmly. Size tells how often a clone was seen (once, few, many) or the class of an expanded clone, and some rows leave it out.

V	J	D	size	DNA	CDR3
TRBV14	TRBJ2-1	.	.	TGTGCCAGCAGCCAAGACCCCCTCCGGGGTTCCTACAATGAGCAGTTCTTC	CASSQDPLRGSYNEQFF
TRBV10-3	TRBJ2-3	TRBD2	few	TGTGCCATCACCGGGACTAGCGGGGGGACAGATACGCAGTATTTT	CAITGTSGGTDTQYF
TRBV20-1	TRBJ1-2	TRBD1	few	TGCAGCTCCGACAGGGGAGGGGATGGCTACACCTTC	CSSDRGGDGYTF
TRBV7-2	TRBJ1-1	.	few	TGTGCCAGCAGCTTAGATCTGGGGAGAAACACTGAAGCTTTCTTT	CASSLDLGRNTEAFF
TRBV27	TRBJ2-7	.	once	TGTGCCAGCCTTCGGGGGGCCCCCTACGAGCAGTACTTC	CASLRGAPYEQYF
TRBV24-1	TRBJ1-1	TRBD1	few	TGTGCCACCAGTGATTCGACAGGGCCTGAAGCTTTCTTT	CATSDSTGPEAFF
TRBV7-9	TRBJ2-1	TRBD2	few	TGTGCCAGCAGCTTAGGACCTGGCTTAGCGGGTTTAAATGAGCAGTTCTTC	CASSLGPGLAGLNEQFF
TRBV7-9	TRBJ1-2	.	few	TGTGCCAGCAGCCCCGGTACCCGGGACTACACCTTC	CASSPGTRDYTF
TRBV9	TRBJ2-3	TRBD2	.	TGTGCCAGCAGCGCGGGGACTAGCTGGGGCGGCACAGATACGCAGTATTTT	CASSAGTSWGGTDTQYF
TRBV7-8	TRBJ2-1	TRBD1	many	TGTGCCAGCAGCTTGTCGATGACAGGGGAACGGCAGTTCTTC	CASSLSMTGERQFF
TRBV24-1	TRBJ2-1	.	.	TGTGCCACCAGTGATCATAACCAGGGAAATGAGCAGTTCTTC	CATSDHNQGNEQFF
TRBV3-1	TRBJ1-4	.	.	TGTGCCAGCAGTCTGGGACACGGGACAACTAATGAAAAACTGTTTTTT	CASSLGHGTTNEKLFF
TRBV12-3/TRBV12-4	TRBJ1-2	.	.	TGTGCCAGCAGTTGGAGGCCTACCTATGGCTACACCTTC	CASSWRPTYGYTF
TRBV4-3	TRBJ2-1	TRBD2	few	TGCGCCAGCAGCCAACTGCTAGCGGGAGCGTACAATGAGCAGTTCTTC	CASSQLLAGAYNEQFF
TRBV5-6	TRBJ2-1	TRBD2	few	TGTGCCAGCAGCCCCTTGCCAGCGGGAGGATCCTACAATGAGCAGTTCTTC	CASSPLPAGGSYNEQFF
TRBV29-1	TRBJ2-1	TRBD2	.	TGCAGCGTTGAAGGCTTACTGGGACTAGAAAACACCAATGAGCAGTTCTTC	CSVEGLLGLENTNEQFF
TRBV9	TRBJ2-7	.	once	TGTGCCAGCAGCGCCTACGAGCTTACCTACGAGCAGTACTTC	CASSAYELTYEQYF
TRBV4-1	TRBJ1-1	.	.	TGCGCCAGCAGCCAAGATGGGACGGGCGGGACTGAAGCTTTCTTT	CASSQDGTGGTEAFF
TRBV4-1	TRBJ2-1	.	few	TGCGCCAGCAGCCAAGGTCAGGGACCCTATAGCTCCTACAATGAGCAGTTCTTC	CASSQGQGPYSSYNEQFF
TRBV2	TRBJ2-6	.	.	TGTGCCAGCAGTGAACTAAGGGGGACTGGGGCCAACGTCCTGACTTTC	CASSELRGTGANVLTF
TRBV7-2	TRBJ2-7	.	.	TGTGCCAGCAGCCCCTTTGGGACGGGCAGCTCCTACGAGCAGTACTTC	CASSPFGTGSSYEQYF
TRBV27	TRBJ1-1	TRBD1	.	TGTGCCAGCAGCCAGACAGGGCTTGTTGCTTTCTTT	CASSQTGLVAFF
TRBV20-1	TRBJ2-1	TRBD2	.	TGCAGTGCTCCGCTAGCGGGCCCCTACAATGAGCAGTTCTTC	CSAPLAGPYNEQFF
TRBV5-6	TRBJ2-7	.	many	TGTGCCAGCAGCACGACTAGTAGCGAGCAGTACTTC	CASSTTSSEQYF
TRBV5-6	TRBJ2-7	TRBD1	.	TGTGCCAGCAGCCAACGACAGGGGCCCCCCTACGAGCAGTACTTC	CASSQRQGPPYEQYF